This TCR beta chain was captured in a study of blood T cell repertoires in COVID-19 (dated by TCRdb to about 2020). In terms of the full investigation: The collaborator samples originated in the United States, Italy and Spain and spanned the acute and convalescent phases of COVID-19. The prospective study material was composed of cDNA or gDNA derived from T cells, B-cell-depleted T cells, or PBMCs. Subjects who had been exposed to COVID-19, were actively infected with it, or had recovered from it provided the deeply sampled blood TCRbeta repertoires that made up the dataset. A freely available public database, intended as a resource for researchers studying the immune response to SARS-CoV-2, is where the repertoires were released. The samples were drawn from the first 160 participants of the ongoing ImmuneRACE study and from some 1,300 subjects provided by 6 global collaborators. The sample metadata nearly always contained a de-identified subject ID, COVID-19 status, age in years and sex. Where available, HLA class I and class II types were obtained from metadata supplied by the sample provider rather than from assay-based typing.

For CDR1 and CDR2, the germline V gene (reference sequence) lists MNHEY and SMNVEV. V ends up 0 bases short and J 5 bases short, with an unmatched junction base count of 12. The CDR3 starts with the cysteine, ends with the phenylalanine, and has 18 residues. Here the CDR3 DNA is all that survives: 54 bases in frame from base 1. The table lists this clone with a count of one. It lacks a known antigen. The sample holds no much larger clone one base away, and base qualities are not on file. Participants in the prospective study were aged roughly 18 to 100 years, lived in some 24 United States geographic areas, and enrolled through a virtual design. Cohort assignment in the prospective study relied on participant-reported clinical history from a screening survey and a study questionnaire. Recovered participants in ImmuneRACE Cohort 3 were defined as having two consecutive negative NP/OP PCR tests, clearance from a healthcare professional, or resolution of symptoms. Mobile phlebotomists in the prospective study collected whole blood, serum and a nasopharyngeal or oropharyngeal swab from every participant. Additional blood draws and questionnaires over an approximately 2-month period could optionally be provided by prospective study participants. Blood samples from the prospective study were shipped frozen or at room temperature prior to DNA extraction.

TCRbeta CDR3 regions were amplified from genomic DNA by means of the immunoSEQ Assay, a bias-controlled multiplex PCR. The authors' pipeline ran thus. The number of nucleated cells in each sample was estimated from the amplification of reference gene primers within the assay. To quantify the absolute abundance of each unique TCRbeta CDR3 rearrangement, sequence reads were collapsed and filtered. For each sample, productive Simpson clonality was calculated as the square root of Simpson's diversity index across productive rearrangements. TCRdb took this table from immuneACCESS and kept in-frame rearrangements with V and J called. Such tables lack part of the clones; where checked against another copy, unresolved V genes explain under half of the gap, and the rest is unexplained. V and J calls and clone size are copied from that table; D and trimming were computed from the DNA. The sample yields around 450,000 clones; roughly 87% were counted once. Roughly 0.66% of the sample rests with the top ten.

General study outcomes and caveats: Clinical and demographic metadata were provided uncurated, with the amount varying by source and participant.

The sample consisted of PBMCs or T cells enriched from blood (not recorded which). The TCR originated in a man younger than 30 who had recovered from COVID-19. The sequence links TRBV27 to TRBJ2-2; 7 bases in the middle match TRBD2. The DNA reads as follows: TGTGCCAGCAGTTTATCTAGCGGGCACCCCGCCGGAACCGGGGAGCTGTTTTTT. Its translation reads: CASSLSSGHPAGTGELFF.